This record covers a single TCR beta chain. At least ten counts were recorded for this clonotype. Its antigen is unknown. No base qualities exist here, and no much larger clone lies one base off it. cDNA was synthesized by template-switch 5'RACE using a primer carrying a 10-nucleotide random unique molecular identifier by which each TCR transcript was tagged. Every sequencing run yielded over 170 million TCR-beta sequences covering 15-18 subjects. Total RNA was extracted with the RNeasy kit. The KAPA Real-time Library Amplification kit was used to amplify TCR-beta VDJ regions with primers targeting the TCR constant region and the 5'RACE anchor. A first PCR added sample indexes and Illumina adaptors, and a second PCR then raised library yield. After Ampure bead purification, the TCR product of roughly 650 bp was size-selected on a 2% E-gel SizeSelection system. Library quality was checked on a Bioanalyzer, concentration was measured with Qubit, and libraries were quantified with the Kapa Library Quantification kit before pooling. Libraries were sequenced paired-end 2 x 150 bp on an Illumina HiSeq 2500. To increase sequence diversity, about 25-31% phiX was spiked into each library pool. Per the authors' processing: The UMI-based MiGEC pipeline processed quality-filtered reads and removed over 75% of raw TCR sequences during error correction. VDJ genes were aligned to IMGT germline references, and each clonotype was defined by a unique CDR3 amino acid sequence together with V-J genes. VDJtools evaluated clonal expansion, Shannon diversity and CDR3 relatedness (CalcPairwiseDistances, ClusterSamples); CLCbio workbench built phylogenetic trees. Clones with at least 8 unique UMIs were defined as expanded, with this threshold being based on coefficient-of-variation modelling across technical triplicates. TCRdb reran the public reads through fastp at Q25 and MiXCR, keeping productive beta chains. Merged by CDR3 protein, the rows form single entries marked with the most common genes and DNA. The V and J calls and clone size come from TCRdb's table, not from the authors' own analysis. For this sample there are tens of thousands of distinct CDR3 sequences; 7.5% to 9.5% appear just once. The top ten constitute 1.9% of the sample.

Explained via the paper, the time point label denotes: longitudinal time-point 3. Healthy controls were blood bank volunteers in Maryland, USA. Unsorted PBMC libraries were generated from 2 million PBMCs stored in RNAlater at -80 °C until RNA extraction. Peripheral blood underwent Ficoll-Hypaque density gradient centrifugation to isolate PBMCs, which were then cryopreserved in liquid nitrogen. This sample is part of a study of neurological immune-mediated disorders (dated by TCRdb to about 2019). With respect to the entire study: The study compared peripheral blood TCR-beta repertoires of HTLV-I-associated myelopathy (HAM/TSP) patients, multiple sclerosis patients and healthy controls using UMI-based sequencing. The cohort comprised about 68 subjects: 14 HAM/TSP patients, around 34 multiple sclerosis patients and around 20 healthy controls. Longitudinal HAM/TSP donors and healthy donors each had 3 time-points at intervals of about 3-45 months. Longitudinal samples, technical triplicates and paired sorted CD4+ and CD8+ T-cell subsets, alongside PBMC samples, were included among the approximately 98 TCR-beta libraries.

The paper's findings and limits, for the study overall: The highest TCR clonal expansion was observed in HAM/TSP patients, whereas the lowest was observed in MS patients, even when compared with healthy controls. No identical CDR3 amino acid sequences were shared among expanded clones across subjects, suggesting private TCR-beta repertoires in all groups.

This TCR was sampled from a woman between 35 and 50 years old in good health. The sample taken for sequencing was PBMCs.

The sequenced DNA is TGTGCCAGCAGCCAAGTCGACTACGAGCAGTACTTC. This codes for CASSQVDYEQYF. The chain is assembled from TRBV3-1 and TRBJ2-7; a confident D gene designation cannot be given. The CDR1 and CDR2 encoded by the germline V gene (reference sequence) are LGHDT and YNNKEL. V gives up 1 base and J gives up 3 bases, and the segment between their germline ends measures 4 bases. The CDR3, cysteine through phenylalanine, is 12 amino acids long. Just the 36-base CDR3 DNA is kept, in frame starting at base 1.